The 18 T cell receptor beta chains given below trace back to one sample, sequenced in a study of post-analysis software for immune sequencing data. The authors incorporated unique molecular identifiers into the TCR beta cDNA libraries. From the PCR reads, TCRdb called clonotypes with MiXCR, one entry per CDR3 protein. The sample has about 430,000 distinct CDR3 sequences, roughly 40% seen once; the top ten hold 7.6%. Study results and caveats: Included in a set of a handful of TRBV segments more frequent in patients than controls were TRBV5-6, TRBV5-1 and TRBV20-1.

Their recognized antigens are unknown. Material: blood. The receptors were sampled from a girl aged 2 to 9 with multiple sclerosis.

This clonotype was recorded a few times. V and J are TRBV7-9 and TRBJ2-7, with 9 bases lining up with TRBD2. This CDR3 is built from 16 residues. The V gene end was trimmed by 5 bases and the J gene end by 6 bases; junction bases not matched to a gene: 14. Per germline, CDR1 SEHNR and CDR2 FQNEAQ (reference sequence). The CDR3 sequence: CASSTPGTSPSIEQYF. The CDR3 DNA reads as TGTGCCAGCAGCACACCCGGGACTAGCCCCAGTATCGAGCAGTACTTC.

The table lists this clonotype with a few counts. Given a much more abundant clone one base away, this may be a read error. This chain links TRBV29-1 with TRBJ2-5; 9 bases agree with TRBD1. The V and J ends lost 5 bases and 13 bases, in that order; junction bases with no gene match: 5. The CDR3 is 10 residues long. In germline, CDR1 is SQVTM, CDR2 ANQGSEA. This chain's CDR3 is CSVPGTGSYF. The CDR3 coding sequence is TGCAGCGTTCCTGGGACAGGGTCGTACTTC. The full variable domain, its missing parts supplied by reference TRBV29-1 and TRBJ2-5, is SAVISQKPSRDICQRGTSLTIQCQVDSQVTMMFWYRQQPGQSLTLIATANQGSEATYESGFVIDKFPISRPNLTFSTLTVSNMSPEDSSIYLCSVPGTGSYFGPGTRLLVL.

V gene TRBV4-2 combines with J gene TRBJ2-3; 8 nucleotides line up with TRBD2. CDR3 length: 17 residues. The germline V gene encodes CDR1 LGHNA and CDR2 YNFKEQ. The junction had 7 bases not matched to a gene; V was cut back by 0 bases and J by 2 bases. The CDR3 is CASSQDTGGRDTDTQYF. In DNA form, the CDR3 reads TGTGCCAGCAGCCAAGATACGGGAGGGCGGGACACAGATACGCAGTATTTT.

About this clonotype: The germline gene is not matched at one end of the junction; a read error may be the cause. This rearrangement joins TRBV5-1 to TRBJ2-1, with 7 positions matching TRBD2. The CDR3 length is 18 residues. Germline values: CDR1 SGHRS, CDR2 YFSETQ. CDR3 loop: CASRARGTSRSSYNGQFF. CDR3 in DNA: TGCGCCAGCAGGGCGCGGGGGACCTCGAGGAGCTCCTACAATGGGCAGTTCTTC.

The CDR3 is CAMGLGASTDTQYF. The CDR3 DNA reads as TGTGCCATGGGACTGGGGGCCTCCACAGATACGCAGTATTTT. The chain employs TRBV10-3 and TRBJ2-3; TRBD1 or TRBD2 may be the D gene (6 bases each). The germline V gene has CDR1 ENHRY and CDR2 SYGVKD. The CDR3 loop spans 14 amino acids. V shed 9 bases and J shed 2 bases, with 15 bases lying between them.

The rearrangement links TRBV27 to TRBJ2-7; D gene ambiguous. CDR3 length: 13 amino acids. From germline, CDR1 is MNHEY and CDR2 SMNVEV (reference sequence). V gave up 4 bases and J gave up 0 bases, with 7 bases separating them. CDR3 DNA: TGTGCCAGCAGTTATAGGAGCTCCTACGAGCAGTACTTC. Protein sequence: CASSYRSSYEQYF.

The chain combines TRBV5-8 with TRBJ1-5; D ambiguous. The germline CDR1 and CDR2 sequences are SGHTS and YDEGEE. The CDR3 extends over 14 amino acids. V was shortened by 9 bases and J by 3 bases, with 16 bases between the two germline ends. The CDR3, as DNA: TGTGCCACTACCACGGTCTCCCACAATCAGCCCCAGCATTTT. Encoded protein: CATTTVSHNQPQHF.

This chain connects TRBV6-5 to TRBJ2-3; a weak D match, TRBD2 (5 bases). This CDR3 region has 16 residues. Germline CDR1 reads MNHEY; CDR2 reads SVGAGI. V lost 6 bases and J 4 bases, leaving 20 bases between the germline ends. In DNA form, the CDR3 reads TGTGCCAGCAGCCCTCTAGCTAGGTCCCGCCCAGATACGCAGTATTTT. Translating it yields CASSPLARSRPDTQYF.

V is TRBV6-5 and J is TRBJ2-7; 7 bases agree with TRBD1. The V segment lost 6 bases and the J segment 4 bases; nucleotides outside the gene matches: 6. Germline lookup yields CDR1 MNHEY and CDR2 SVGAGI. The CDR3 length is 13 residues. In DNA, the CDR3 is TGTGCCAGCAGGATCGGACAGGTATACGAGCAGTACTTC. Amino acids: CASRIGQVYEQYF.

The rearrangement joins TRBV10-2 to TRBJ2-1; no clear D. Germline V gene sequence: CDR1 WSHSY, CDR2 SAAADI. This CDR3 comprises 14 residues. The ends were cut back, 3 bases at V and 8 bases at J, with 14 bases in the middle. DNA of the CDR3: TGCGCCAGCAGTGACAACACTGCACACGATGAGCAGTTCTTC. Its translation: CASSDNTAHDEQFF.

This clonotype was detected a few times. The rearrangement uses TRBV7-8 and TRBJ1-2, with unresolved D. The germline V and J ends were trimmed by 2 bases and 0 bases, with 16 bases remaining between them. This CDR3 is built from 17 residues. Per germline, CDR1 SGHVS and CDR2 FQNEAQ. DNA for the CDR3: TGTGCCAGCAGCTTAATGGTTAAGGTGATAGCTAACTATGGCTACACCTTC. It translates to CASSLMVKVIANYGYTF.

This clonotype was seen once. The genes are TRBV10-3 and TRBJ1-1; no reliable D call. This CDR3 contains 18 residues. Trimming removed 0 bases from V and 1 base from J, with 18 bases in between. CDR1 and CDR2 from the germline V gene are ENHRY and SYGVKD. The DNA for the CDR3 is TGTGCCATCAGTGAGTCAACCCGGTGCTGGAGTGGGAACACTGAAGCTTTCTTT. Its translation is CAISESTRCWSGNTEAFF.

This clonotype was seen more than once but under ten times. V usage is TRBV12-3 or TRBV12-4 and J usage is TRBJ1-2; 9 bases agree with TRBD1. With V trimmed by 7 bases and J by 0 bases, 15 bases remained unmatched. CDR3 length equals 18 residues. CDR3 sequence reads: CASIDGTGKGGPNYGYTF. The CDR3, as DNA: TGTGCCAGCATCGACGGGACAGGGAAGGGGGGCCCTAACTATGGCTACACCTTC.

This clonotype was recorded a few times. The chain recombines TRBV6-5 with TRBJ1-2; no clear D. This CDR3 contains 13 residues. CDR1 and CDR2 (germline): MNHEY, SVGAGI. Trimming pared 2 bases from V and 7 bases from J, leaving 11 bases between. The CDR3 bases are TGTGCCAGCAGTTACCCTGACGCTTCTGGCTACACCTTC. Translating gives CASSYPDASGYTF.

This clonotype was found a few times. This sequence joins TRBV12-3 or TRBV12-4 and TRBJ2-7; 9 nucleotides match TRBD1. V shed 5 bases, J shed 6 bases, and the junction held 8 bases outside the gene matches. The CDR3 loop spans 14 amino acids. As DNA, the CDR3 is TGTGCCAGCAGTCCCGGGACAGGGCGTTCCGAGCAGTACTTC. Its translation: CASSPGTGRSEQYF.

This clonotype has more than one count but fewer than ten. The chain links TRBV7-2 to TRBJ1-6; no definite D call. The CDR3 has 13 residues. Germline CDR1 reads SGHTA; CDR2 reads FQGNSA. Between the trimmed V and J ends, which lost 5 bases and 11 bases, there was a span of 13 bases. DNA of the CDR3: TGTGCCAGCAGCCCATCGACCGGGGCACCCCTCCACTTT. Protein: CASSPSTGAPLHF.

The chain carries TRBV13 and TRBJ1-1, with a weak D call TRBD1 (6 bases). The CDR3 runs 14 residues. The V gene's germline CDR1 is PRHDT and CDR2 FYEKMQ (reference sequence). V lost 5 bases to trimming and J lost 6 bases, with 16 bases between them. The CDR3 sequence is CASSPETGGAEAFF. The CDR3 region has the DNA TGTGCCAGCAGCCCTGAGACAGGAGGGGCTGAAGCTTTCTTT.

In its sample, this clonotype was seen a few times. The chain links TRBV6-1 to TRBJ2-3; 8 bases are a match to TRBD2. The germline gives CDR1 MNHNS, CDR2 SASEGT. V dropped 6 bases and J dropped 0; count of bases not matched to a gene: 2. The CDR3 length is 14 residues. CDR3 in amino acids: CASSQRGSTDTQYF. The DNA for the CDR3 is TGTGCCAGCAGCCAGCGGGGGAGCACAGATACGCAGTATTTT.